These 30 T cell receptor beta chains share one sample of origin, sequenced in a study of cytomegalovirus exposure and HLA in healthy donors. PCR amplification relied on 60 Vbeta primers (plus 13 Jbeta primers). TCRdb's table, derived via immunoSEQ multiplex PCR, lists solely in-frame clones and lacks some. The sample data list about 140,000 clones. Sequenced: PBMCs. The origin of the receptors is a male donor in good health and CMV-seronegative.

The chain carries TRBV29-1 and TRBJ2-1; the D gene is possibly TRBD2 (5 bases). V lost 5 bases, J lost 5 bases, and 7 bases lay in between. There are 11 residues in the CDR3. Germline-derived CDR1 and CDR2 are SQVTM and ANQGSEA. The CDR3 here is CSVRRNNEQFF. The CDR3 DNA sequence: TGCAGCGTTCGGAGGAACAATGAGCAGTTCTTC.

The J gene is TRBJ2-3, the V gene TRBV9; TRBD2 might be the D (6 bases). The CDR3 has 16 residues. The V gene's germline CDR1 is SGDLS and CDR2 YYNGEE. Trimming shortened V by 4 bases and J by 0 bases, and 15 bases separated the two germline ends. The CDR3 region has the DNA TGTGCCAGCAGCACCGGGACTCCTTCTAGCACAGATACGCAGTATTTT. It yields the protein CASSTGTPSSTDTQYF.

V usage is TRBV18 and J usage is TRBJ2-7; 10 nucleotides agree with TRBD2. The ends lost 5 bases at V and 6 bases at J; junction bases unmatched: 13. CDR1 and CDR2 from the germline V gene are KGHSH and LQKENI. The CDR3 is 16 residues long. CDR3 region: CASSWSSGGPGVEQYF. The DNA of the CDR3 is TGTGCCAGCTCATGGTCTAGCGGGGGTCCTGGGGTCGAGCAGTACTTC.

This chain connects TRBV5-4 to TRBJ2-1; the D is unclear. The CDR3 runs 14 residues. V was trimmed by 3 bases and J by 5 bases, leaving 12 bases between them. Germline assignment: CDR1 SGHNT and CDR2 YYREEE (reference sequence). CDR3 nucleotide sequence: TGTGCCAGCAGCTCACGTGCCGGTGACAATGAGCAGTTCTTC. It specifies CASSSRAGDNEQFF.

The chain employs TRBV9 and TRBJ1-1; no definite D call. From germline, CDR1 is SGDLS and CDR2 YYNGEE. The V and J ends lost 4 bases and 0 bases respectively, with 10 bases between them. The CDR3 has 14 residues. Here the CDR3 reads CASSQQSMNTEAFF. Written as DNA, the CDR3 is TGTGCCAGCAGCCAACAGAGTATGAACACTGAAGCTTTCTTT. Full variable domain (missing parts from reference TRBV9 and TRBJ1-1): DSGVTQTPKHLITATGQRVTLRCSPRSGDLSVYWYQQSLDQGLQFLIQYYNGEERAKGNILERFSAQQFPDLHSELNLSSLELGDSALYFCASSQQSMNTEAFFGQGTRLTVV.

The V call is TRBV13, the J call TRBJ2-5, with 10 bases identical to TRBD2. The CDR3 runs 16 residues. Losses at the gene ends were 5 bases for V and 3 bases for J; bases not matched to a gene: 9. Looked up from germline, CDR1 is PRHDT and CDR2 is FYEKMQ (reference sequence). Here the CDR3 reads CASSPRKGLAEETQYF. In DNA, the CDR3 is TGTGCCAGCAGCCCCAGGAAAGGACTAGCGGAAGAGACCCAGTACTTC. Full variable domain (missing parts from reference TRBV13 and TRBJ2-5): AAGVIQSPRHLIKEKRETATLKCYPIPRHDTVYWYQQGPGQDPQFLISFYEKMQSDKGSIPDRFSAQQFSDYHSELNMSSLELGDSALYFCASSPRKGLAEETQYFGPGTRLLVL.

V is TRBV19 and J is TRBJ1-2; no clear D gene. The CDR3 has 13 residues. Trimming removed 3 bases from V and 4 bases from J, with 9 bases in between. CDR1 is LNHDA and CDR2 is SQIVND in the germline V gene (reference sequence). CDR3 coding DNA: TGTGCCAGTAGTATCAAGGAGCTCTATGGCTACACCTTC. Its translation is CASSIKELYGYTF.

The chain employs TRBV9 and TRBJ2-2, with 10 nucleotides matching TRBD1. CDR1 is SGDLS, CDR2 YYNGEE, per germline. V was clipped by 0 bases and J by 3 bases; unmatched bases: 2. This CDR3 comprises 16 residues. CDR3 coding DNA: TGTGCCAGCAGCGTAGCTGGGACAGGGGACACCGGGGAGCTGTTTTTT. This gives the protein CASSVAGTGDTGELFF.

This rearrangement joins TRBV15 to TRBJ1-2, with D perhaps TRBD1 (5 bases). The CDR3 has 15 residues. Per the germline V gene, CDR1 is LNHNV and CDR2 is YYDKDF (reference sequence). V lost 0 bases to trimming and J lost 2 bases, with 10 bases between them. Here the CDR3 reads CATSREGRQNYGYTF. CDR3 nucleotides: TGTGCCACCAGCAGAGAGGGGCGGCAGAACTATGGCTACACCTTC. The whole variable domain, remainder taken from reference TRBV15 and TRBJ1-2, is DAMVIQNPRYQVTQFGKPVTLSCSQTLNHNVMYWYQQKSSQAPKLLFHYYDKDFNNEADTPDNFQSRRPNTSFCFLDIRSPGLGDTAMYLCATSREGRQNYGYTFGSGTRLTVV.

The J gene is TRBJ1-1, the V gene TRBV19; no definite D call. This CDR3 region has 12 residues. V lost 0 bases and J 11 bases, leaving 10 bases between the germline ends. Germline loops: CDR1 LNHDA, CDR2 SQIVND (reference sequence). CDR3 DNA sequence: TGTGCCAGTAGTATAGATCCGGAGGCGGCTTTCTTT. This gives the protein CASSIDPEAAFF.

The genes are TRBV6-5 and TRBJ1-2; TRBD1 agrees at 11 bases. Germline trimming cut 6 bases from V and 8 bases from J; bases unmatched to any gene: 5. Germline-derived CDR1 and CDR2 are MNHEY and SVGAGI. The CDR3 totals 13 residues. The CDR3 DNA is TGTGCCAGCAGCCGGGGACAGGGGGAAGGCTACACCTTC. Translating it yields CASSRGQGEGYTF.

The chain combines TRBV6-1 with TRBJ2-3, with a weak D call TRBD2 (6 bases). Trimming removed 5 bases from V and 0 bases from J, with 9 bases in between. Per the germline V gene, CDR1 is MNHNS and CDR2 is SASEGT. The CDR3 runs 14 residues. CDR3 loop: CASSMAGSTDTQYF. The CDR3 region has the DNA TGTGCCAGCAGTATGGCGGGGAGCACAGATACGCAGTATTTT.

This chain links TRBV5-1 with TRBJ1-1, with D perhaps matching TRBD1 (6 bases). This CDR3 spans 15 amino acids. Between the trimmed V and J ends, which lost 3 bases and 3 bases, there was a span of 15 bases. From germline, CDR1 is SGHRS and CDR2 YFSETQ. In DNA, the CDR3 is TGCGCCAGCAGCTCAACAGGGCAGGGATACACTGAAGCTTTCTTT. Translating it yields CASSSTGQGYTEAFF.

The chain links TRBV19 to TRBJ2-5; 8 nucleotides align to TRBD2. V dropped 4 bases and J dropped 2; count of bases not matched to a gene: 9. Germline assignment: CDR1 LNHDA and CDR2 SQIVND (reference sequence). This CDR3 is 16 amino acids long. The CDR3 region has the DNA TGTGCCAGTAGTACCCCCGAGACTAGCGTGCAAGAGACCCAGTACTTC. Translated: CASSTPETSVQETQYF.

V gene TRBV30 combines with J gene TRBJ1-2, with a weak D call TRBD1 (5 bases). Trimming left V 3 bases short and J 1 base short, with 12 bases between. The CDR3 covers 14 residues. In germline, CDR1 is GTSNPN, CDR2 SVGIG (reference sequence). The CDR3 nucleotides read TGTGCCTGGAGCCAGGGCAAAGGTAACTATGGCTACACCTTC. This encodes CAWSQGKGNYGYTF.

This chain links TRBV12-5 with TRBJ1-3; D gene uncertain. The CDR3 contains 15 residues. Trimming pared 1 base from V and 0 bases from J, leaving 7 bases between. Germline V gives CDR1 LGHNT, CDR2 FRNRAP. The CDR3 spells CASGLGLFSGNTIYF. The CDR3 nucleotides read TGTGCTAGTGGTTTGGGACTTTTCTCTGGAAACACCATATATTTT.

The V call is TRBV27, the J call TRBJ2-3; a weak D match, TRBD2 (5 bases). V was clipped by 5 bases and J by 2 bases, with 14 bases between them. This CDR3 region has 15 residues. The V gene's germline CDR1 is MNHEY and CDR2 SMNVEV (reference sequence). Here the CDR3 DNA reads TGTGCCAGCAGTCCCTGGGTAGCGATCACAGATACGCAGTATTTT. This sequence encodes CASSPWVAITDTQYF.

V is TRBV2 and J is TRBJ1-1, with a possible D match to TRBD1 (6 bases). Between the trimmed V and J ends, which lost 5 bases and 1 base, there was a span of 11 bases. The CDR3 runs 14 residues. CDR1 is SNHLY, CDR2 FYNNEI, per germline. The CDR3 loop reads CASSQGITNTEAFF. For the CDR3, the DNA is TGTGCCAGCAGTCAGGGGATTACGAACACTGAAGCTTTCTTT.

V usage is TRBV7-8 and J usage is TRBJ1-1; D unresolved. Looked up from germline, CDR1 is SGHVS and CDR2 is FQNEAQ. The ends were cut back, 1 base at V and 1 base at J, with 4 bases in the middle. The CDR3 covers 13 residues. As DNA, the CDR3 is TGTGCCAGCAGCTTAGTCAGGAACACTGAAGCTTTCTTT. Its protein is CASSLVRNTEAFF.

This chain uses TRBV28 with TRBJ1-1; no definite D call. Germline CDR1 is MDHEN and CDR2 is SYDVKM. The CDR3 extends over 12 amino acids. V lost 4 bases to trimming and J lost 8 bases, with 11 bases between them. CDR3 nucleotides: TGTGCCAGCAGTTCCGAGGATGCCGAAGCTTTCTTT. Amino acids: CASSSEDAEAFF.

The CDR3 DNA reads TGTGCCAGCAGTTACGGCGACAGTGGGTCACCCCTCCACTTT. This codes for CASSYGDSGSPLHF. The V and J genes are TRBV6-5 and TRBJ1-6; TRBD1 might be the D (5 bases). CDR3 length: 14 residues. Germline V lookup: CDR1 MNHEY, CDR2 SVGAGI. Trimming shortened V by 2 bases and J by 10 bases, and 12 bases separated the two germline ends.

The genes are TRBV27 and TRBJ2-7; 9 bases are a match to TRBD1. The CDR3 consists of 15 residues. Trimming cost V 6 bases and J 2 bases; bases outside gene matches: 8. From germline, CDR1 is MNHEY and CDR2 SMNVEV (reference sequence). CDR3 sequence (DNA): TGTGCCAGCAGAGGGGGACAGGGATCCGCCTACGAGCAGTACTTC. This codes for CASRGGQGSAYEQYF.

This chain connects TRBV10-1 to TRBJ2-7; 11 nucleotides match TRBD2. Germline values: CDR1 WNHNN, CDR2 SYGVQD (reference sequence). V lost 2 bases and J lost 2; bases outside the gene matches: 8. The CDR3 has 17 residues. The CDR3 bases are TGCGCCAGCAGTGAGACCGGGACTAGCGGCCTACCCTACGAGCAGTACTTC. It translates to CASSETGTSGLPYEQYF.

This rearrangement joins TRBV7-9 to TRBJ2-7; the D gene is possibly TRBD1 (5 bases). Per the germline V gene, CDR1 is SEHNR and CDR2 is FQNEAQ (reference sequence). The CDR3 has 14 amino acids. Trimming shortened V by 2 bases and J by 7 bases, and 15 bases separated the two germline ends. In DNA, the CDR3 is TGTGCCAGCAGCTTAACAGGACCGACAATGGAGCAGTACTTC. Its translation is CASSLTGPTMEQYF.

The V gene is TRBV5-5, the J gene TRBJ1-4; TRBD1 matches 8 bases. V lost 7 bases to trimming and J lost 8 bases; unmatched junction nucleotides: 16. CDR3 length: 16 amino acids. The germline V gene has CDR1 SGHKS and CDR2 YYEKEE (reference sequence). In nucleotides, the CDR3 is TGTGCCAGCGGACAGGGACCCAGGCTCGATACAGAAAAACTGTTTTTT. It translates to CASGQGPRLDTEKLFF.

The chain combines TRBV30 with TRBJ1-1; D is perhaps TRBD1 (6 bases). Germline CDR1 reads GTSNPN; CDR2 reads SVGIG (reference sequence). The CDR3 consists of 13 residues. Trimming removed 3 bases from V and 0 bases from J, with 8 bases in between. The CDR3, as DNA: TGTGCCTGGAGGGACAGCCTGAACACTGAAGCTTTCTTT. This encodes CAWRDSLNTEAFF.

The chain has TRBV6-5 and TRBJ2-1, with TRBD2 matching 9 bases. Trimming at V came to 2 bases and at J to 5 bases, leaving 4 bases not matched to a gene. Germline CDR1 and CDR2: MNHEY and SVGAGI. CDR3 length equals 15 residues. DNA for the CDR3: TGTGCCAGCAGTTACGGCGGGAGGGCCAACAATGAGCAGTTCTTC. It codes for CASSYGGRANNEQFF.

The chain has TRBV6-1 and TRBJ1-2; 8 bases line up with TRBD1. CDR1 MNHNS and CDR2 SASEGT come from the germline V gene. The CDR3 length is 15 residues. Trimming took 3 bases from V and 4 from J; bases not matched to a gene: 7. The CDR3 bases are TGTGCCAGCAGTGATCCTGGGACAGGCAGCTATGGCTACACCTTC. Residues: CASSDPGTGSYGYTF.

The chain joins TRBV7-8 to TRBJ2-7; D unresolved. V lost 5 bases and J 2 bases, leaving 16 bases between the germline ends. The CDR3 extends over 15 amino acids. Germline V gene sequence: CDR1 SGHVS, CDR2 FQNEAQ. CDR3 sequence: CASSLVRSTTYEQYF. The CDR3 DNA follows: TGTGCCAGCAGCCTCGTGCGGAGCACCACCTACGAGCAGTACTTC.

The rearrangement uses TRBV29-1 and TRBJ2-3, with D perhaps matching TRBD2 (5 bases). This CDR3 spans 13 amino acids. With 6 bases removed from V and 0 bases from J, the gap between germline ends came to 10 bases. Germline CDR1 is SQVTM and CDR2 is ANQGSEA. In nucleotides, the CDR3 is TGCAGCGTGCGCCGGACTAGCACAGATACGCAGTATTTT. Amino acid sequence: CSVRRTSTDTQYF.